These 22 T cell receptor beta chains originate from one sample sequenced in a study of T-cell memory formation after mild COVID-19. TCRdb passed the 5' RACE reads through MiXCR, listing each CDR3 protein once. The sample has tens of thousands of distinct CDR3 sequences, 9.3% seen once. Sequencing input: PBMCs or a T cell subset sorted from them (not recorded which). Source of these receptors: an adult woman who had mild COVID-19 (a few samples of this study predate the infection). Cell type and time point are not known.

In its sample, this clonotype was seen a few times. This chain joins TRBV7-9 and TRBJ2-1, with 9 bases fitting TRBD2. The length of the CDR3 is 18 residues. V was clipped by 6 bases and J by 7 bases; unmatched bases: 19. From germline, CDR1 is SEHNR and CDR2 FQNEAQ (reference sequence). The DNA for the CDR3 is TGTGCCAGCAGTTTCCCCGGGCGCTTAGCGGGAGTACGTAATGAGCAGTTCTTC. This sequence encodes CASSFPGRLAGVRNEQFF.

The chain is built from TRBV6-6 and TRBJ1-4; 8 nucleotides agree with TRBD1. Germline CDR1 is MNHNY and CDR2 is SVGAGI (reference sequence). The CDR3 runs 14 residues. J was trimmed by 5 bases and V by 7 bases; bases with no gene match: 6. The CDR3 DNA follows: TGTGCCAGCACCCCAGGGGGCCGAAATGAAAAACTGTTTTTT. Translation gives CASTPGGRNEKLFF.

This clonotype showed up just a few times. CDR3 DNA: TGCGCCAGCAGCCCGAGGACAGACACCGGGGAGCTGTTTTTT. This sequence encodes CASSPRTDTGELFF. The chain employs TRBV5-1 and TRBJ2-2; D perhaps matches TRBD1 (6 bases). The CDR3 totals 14 residues. Germline V gene data show CDR1 as SGHRS and CDR2 as YFSETQ. V was pared by 4 bases and J by 3 bases, with 10 bases between.

This clonotype has a handful of counts. The chain recombines TRBV20-1 with TRBJ2-1, with D perhaps assigned TRBD1 or TRBD2 (6 bases each). The CDR3 loop spans 16 amino acids. Germline values: CDR1 DFQATT, CDR2 SNEGSKA (reference sequence). V lost 4 bases and J lost 2, with 18 bases in between. The CDR3: CSAKHSIGGAYNEQFF. The CDR3 DNA reads as TGCAGTGCTAAACACAGTATCGGGGGCGCCTACAATGAGCAGTTCTTC.

This clonotype was detected a few times. V is TRBV15 and J is TRBJ2-1; tentatively, D is TRBD2 (6 bases). This CDR3 has 15 residues. V was trimmed by 1 base and J by 9 bases, leaving 16 bases between them. In germline, CDR1 is LNHNV, CDR2 YYDKDF (reference sequence). The CDR3 is CATSRADYGFIEQFF. The CDR3 DNA is TGTGCCACCAGCAGAGCGGACTACGGGTTTATTGAGCAGTTCTTC.

This clonotype has just a few counts. This sequence joins TRBV5-1 and TRBJ2-7; tentative D call: TRBD1 (5 bases). The V and J ends lost 0 bases and 5 bases respectively, with 12 bases between them. CDR3 length: 14 residues. Germline V gene data show CDR1 as SGHRS and CDR2 as YFSETQ. The CDR3 bases are TGCGCCAGCAGCTTGGACAGGCCCCCTAACGAGCAGTACTTC. It codes for CASSLDRPPNEQYF.

There are a few counts of this clonotype. CDR3 amino acids: CASSLDPRGDPIDTQYF. The DNA of the CDR3 is TGCGCCAGCAGCTTGGATCCGCGGGGGGACCCAATAGATACGCAGTATTTT. The chain is built from TRBV5-1 and TRBJ2-3; 8 nucleotides align to TRBD2. Trimming at V came to 0 bases and at J to 5 bases, leaving 11 bases not matched to a gene. Germline-derived CDR1 and CDR2 are SGHRS and YFSETQ. The CDR3 runs to 17 residues.

This clonotype was seen at least ten times. The rearrangement uses TRBV7-2 and TRBJ2-2; TRBD2 matches 15 bases. CDR3 length: 18 residues. Losses at the gene ends were 1 base for V and 6 bases for J; bases not matched to a gene: 6. Germline V gene data show CDR1 as SGHTA and CDR2 as FQGNSA. Here the CDR3 DNA reads TGTGCCAGCAGCTTAGTAATCCGGACTAGCGGGAGGGCCGGGGAGCTGTTTTTT. Its protein product is CASSLVIRTSGRAGELFF.

This sequence joins TRBV6-2 or TRBV6-3 and TRBJ2-7; 11 bases match TRBD2. J gave up 2 bases and V 6 bases, and 9 bases lay outside the gene matches. The CDR3 runs to 16 residues. The germline gives CDR1 MNHEY, CDR2 SVGEGT. The CDR3 loop is CASSPRTSGSAYEQYF. The CDR3 bases are TGTGCCAGCAGCCCGAGGACTAGCGGGTCCGCCTACGAGCAGTACTTC.

To note about this clonotype: No DNA is shown, since the ends of the CDR3 on it are uncertain; the CDR3 is the one TCRdb lists. The chain combines TRBV7-6 with TRBJ2-2; TRBD1, the table's D call, lacks a check against the DNA. A total of 16 residues make up the CDR3, ends included. Germline V gene sequence: CDR1 SGHVS, CDR2 FNYEAQ. The CDR3: CASSPRRNGMTGSCFF.

This clonotype has a handful of counts. The CDR3 here is CASSQAGTPNEKLFF. In DNA form, the CDR3 reads TGCGCCAGCAGCCAAGCCGGGACACCGAATGAAAAACTGTTTTTT. The chain links TRBV4-1 to TRBJ1-4; D is perhaps TRBD1 (6 bases). Trimming removed 1 base from V and 5 bases from J, with 11 bases in between. Germline V lookup: CDR1 MGHRA, CDR2 YSYEKL. The CDR3 runs to 15 residues.

This clonotype was seen only a few times. The chain employs TRBV5-1 and TRBJ2-5, with D unresolved. This CDR3 has 11 residues. The V end lost 4 bases, the J end lost 5 bases, and 6 bases lay between the germline ends. The V gene's germline CDR1 is SGHRS and CDR2 YFSETQ. CDR3 protein: CASSASETQYF. The CDR3 nucleotides are TGCGCCAGCAGCGCGAGCGAGACCCAGTACTTC.

This clonotype was counted ten times or more. CDR3 region: CASSPDTFLYEQYF. DNA for the CDR3: TGTGCCAGCAGCCCTGACACCTTCCTCTACGAGCAGTACTTC. The chain links TRBV5-4 to TRBJ2-7, with D hard to call. This CDR3 comprises 14 residues. With 4 bases removed from V and 3 bases from J, the gap between germline ends came to 14 bases. Germline V gene data show CDR1 as SGHNT and CDR2 as YYREEE (reference sequence). The full variable domain, rest sourced from reference TRBV5-4 and TRBJ2-7, is ETGVTQSPTHLIKTRGQQVTLRCSSQSGHNTVSWYQQALGQGPQFIFQYYREEENGRGNFPPRFSGLQFPNYSSELNVNALELDDSALYLCASSPDTFLYEQYFGPGTRLTVT.

This rearrangement joins TRBV20-1 to TRBJ2-3, with D perhaps TRBD2 (5 bases). Germline loops: CDR1 DFQATT, CDR2 SNEGSKA (reference sequence). The CDR3 totals 15 residues. V dropped 5 bases and J dropped 0 bases, with 15 bases sitting between them. CDR3 protein: CSAPWAGGSTDTQYF. For the CDR3, the DNA is TGCAGTGCTCCCTGGGCGGGCGGTAGCACAGATACGCAGTATTTT.

This clonotype was counted ten times or more. The V gene is TRBV18, the J gene TRBJ2-7; D may correspond to TRBD1 or TRBD2 (5 bases each). Trimming removed 1 base from V and 2 bases from J, with 9 bases in between. Germline CDR1 reads KGHSH; CDR2 reads LQKENI. CDR3 size: 14 residues. This chain's CDR3 is CASSPRQGPYEQYF. In DNA form, the CDR3 reads TGTGCCAGCTCACCACGTCAGGGACCCTACGAGCAGTACTTC. Complete variable domain (other parts from reference TRBV18 and TRBJ2-7): NAGVMQNPRHLVRRRGQEARLRCSPMKGHSHVYWYRQLPEEGLKFMVYLQKENIIDESGMPKERFSAEFPKEGPSILRIQQVVRGDSAAYFCASSPRQGPYEQYFGPGTRLTVT.

This clonotype was recorded once. The J gene is TRBJ1-1, the V gene TRBV5-1, with TRBD1 matching 8 bases. With 4 bases clipped from V and 0 bases from J, the junction kept 5 bases outside the gene matches. The CDR3 has 15 residues. Looked up from germline, CDR1 is SGHRS and CDR2 is YFSETQ. As DNA, the CDR3 is TGCGCCAGCAGCGGCAGGGGGCGAGTGAACACTGAAGCTTTCTTT. It encodes CASSGRGRVNTEAFF.

This clonotype was detected a few times. This chain uses TRBV29-1 with TRBJ2-7, with D possibly TRBD2 on 6 matching bases. There are 12 residues in the CDR3. Germline CDR1 is SQVTM and CDR2 is ANQGSEA. The V end lost 4 bases, the J end lost 5 bases, and 12 bases lay between the germline ends. The CDR3 protein is CSVVTGVNEQYF. In DNA form, the CDR3 reads TGCAGCGTTGTTACGGGAGTAAACGAGCAGTACTTC.

This clonotype was found many times. The CDR3 region has the DNA TGTGCCAGCAGCACGGGGTCTGGGGCCAACGTCCTGACTTTC. Its translation: CASSTGSGANVLTF. The V gene is TRBV6-5, the J gene TRBJ2-6, with D perhaps TRBD2 (5 bases). Trimming shortened V by 6 bases and J by 1 base, and 7 bases separated the two germline ends. CDR3 length equals 14 residues. Germline CDR1 is MNHEY and CDR2 is SVGAGI.

J is TRBJ2-2 and V is TRBV18; D call uncertain. V dropped 3 bases and J dropped 1 base, with 6 bases sitting between them. The CDR3 covers 14 residues. Germline V gene data show CDR1 as KGHSH and CDR2 as LQKENI. The CDR3 DNA reads TGTGCCAGCTCACCGACATTGAACACCGGGGAGCTGTTTTTT. It encodes CASSPTLNTGELFF.

This clonotype has a handful of counts. This chain links TRBV20-1 with TRBJ1-5; a weak D match, TRBD1 (5 bases). The germline gives CDR1 DFQATT, CDR2 SNEGSKA (reference sequence). The CDR3 is made up of 13 amino acids. Trimming stripped 4 bases from V and 5 bases from J, with 12 bases between. CDR3 bases: TGCAGTGCTAAACAGGCGGGGGATCAGCCCCAGCATTTT. Translation: CSAKQAGDQPQHF.

A few counts support this clonotype. The CDR3 is CASSMGGGTEAFF. CDR3 nucleotides: TGTGCCAGTAGTATGGGTGGCGGCACTGAAGCTTTCTTT. The chain employs TRBV19 and TRBJ1-1; no reliable D call. The germline gives CDR1 LNHDA, CDR2 SQIVND (reference sequence). V was pared by 3 bases and J by 4 bases, with 9 bases between. The CDR3 consists of 13 residues.

This clonotype was seen more than once but under ten times. V usage is TRBV5-1 and J usage is TRBJ1-1; D is unclear. Germline V lookup: CDR1 SGHRS, CDR2 YFSETQ. The CDR3 loop spans 15 amino acids. V was cut by 0 bases and J by 1 base, with 10 bases left in between. This chain's CDR3 is CASSLVVSTNTEAFF. For the CDR3, the DNA is TGCGCCAGCAGCTTGGTAGTTTCGACGAACACTGAAGCTTTCTTT.